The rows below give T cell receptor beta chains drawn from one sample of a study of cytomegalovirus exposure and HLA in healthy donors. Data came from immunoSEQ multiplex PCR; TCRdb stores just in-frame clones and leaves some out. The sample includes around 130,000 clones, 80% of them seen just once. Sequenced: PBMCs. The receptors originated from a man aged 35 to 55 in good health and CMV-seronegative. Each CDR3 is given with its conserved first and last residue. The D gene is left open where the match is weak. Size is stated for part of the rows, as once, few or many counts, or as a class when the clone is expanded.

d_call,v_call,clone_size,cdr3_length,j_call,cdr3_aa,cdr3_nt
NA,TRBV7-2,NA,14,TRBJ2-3,CASLEGTRTDTQYF,TGTGCCTCCCTGGAGGGGACTCGCACAGATACGCAGTATTTT
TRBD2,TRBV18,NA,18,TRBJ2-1,CASSPGLLTSAGGRAQFF,TGTGCCAGCTCACCAGGGTTGTTGACTAGCGCCGGAGGGAGAGCGCAGTTCTTC
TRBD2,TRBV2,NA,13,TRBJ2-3,CATGGAGLNTQYF,TGTGCCACCGGGGGAGCGGGGTTAAATACGCAGTATTTT
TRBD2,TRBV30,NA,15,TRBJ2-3,CAWSVLAGATDTQYF,TGTGCCTGGAGTGTACTAGCGGGGGCCACAGATACGCAGTATTTT
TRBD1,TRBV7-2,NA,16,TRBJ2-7,CASSLGGQGAAYEQYF,TGTGCCAGCAGCTTAGGGGGACAGGGGGCCGCCTACGAGCAGTACTTC
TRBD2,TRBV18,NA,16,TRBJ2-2,CASSWTSGANTGELFF,TGTGCCAGCTCGTGGACTAGCGGAGCAAACACCGGGGAGCTGTTTTTT
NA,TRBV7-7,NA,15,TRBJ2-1,CASSSVPGVVNKQFF,TGTGCCAGCAGCTCGGTCCCGGGTGTAGTAAACAAGCAGTTCTTC
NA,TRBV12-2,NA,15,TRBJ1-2,CASRLENCLSYGYTF,TGTGCAAGTCGCTTAGAGAACTGTTTGTCCTATGGCTACACCTTC
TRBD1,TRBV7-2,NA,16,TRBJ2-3,CASSFRQGANTDTQYF,TGTGCCAGCAGCTTTCGACAGGGGGCCAACACAGATACGCAGTATTTT
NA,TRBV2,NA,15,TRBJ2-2,CASSGGAGATGELFF,TGTGCCAGCAGTGGGGGTGCGGGGGCCACCGGGGAGCTGTTTTTT
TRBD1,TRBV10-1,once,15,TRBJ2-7,CASSGQGAANYEQYF,TGCGCCAGCAGTGGACAGGGGGCGGCTAACTACGAGCAGTACTTC
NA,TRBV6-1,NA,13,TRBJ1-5,CASSEGGFQPQHF,TGTGCCAGCAGTGAGGGGGGATTCCAGCCCCAGCATTTT
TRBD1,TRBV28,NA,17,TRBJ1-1,CASSSGQGRAGDTEAFF,TGTGCCAGCAGTTCTGGACAGGGAAGGGCTGGGGACACTGAAGCTTTCTTT
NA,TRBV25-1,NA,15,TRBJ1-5,CASSDSGTPYQPQHF,TGTGCCAGCAGTGATTCCGGGACACCTTATCAGCCCCAGCATTTT
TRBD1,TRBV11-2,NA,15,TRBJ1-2,CASSFRTGVNYGYTF,TGTGCCAGCAGCTTCCGGACAGGGGTTAACTATGGCTACACCTTC
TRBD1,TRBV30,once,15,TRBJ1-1,CAWSVKGTGGAGAFF,TGTGCCTGGAGTGTAAAAGGGACAGGGGGCGCGGGGGCTTTCTTT
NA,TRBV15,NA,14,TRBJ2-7,CATSREQGYYEQYF,TGTGCCACCAGCAGAGAACAGGGATACTACGAGCAGTACTTC
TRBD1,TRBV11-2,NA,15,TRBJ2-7,CASSNGQGVDYEQYF,TGTGCCAGCAGCAACGGACAGGGGGTAGACTACGAGCAGTACTTC
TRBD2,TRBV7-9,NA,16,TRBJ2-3,CASSIRAGGPADTQYF,TGTGCCAGCAGCATCCGAGCGGGAGGGCCAGCAGATACGCAGTATTTT
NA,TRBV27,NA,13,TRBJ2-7,CASSYGAAYEQYF,TGTGCCAGCAGTTATGGGGCAGCCTACGAGCAGTACTTC
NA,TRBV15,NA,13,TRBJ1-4,CATARPGNEKLFF,TGTGCCACCGCTCGACCAGGGAATGAAAAACTGTTTTTT
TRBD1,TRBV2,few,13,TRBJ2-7,CASSGDSPYEQYF,TGTGCCAGCAGTGGGGACAGCCCCTACGAGCAGTACTTC
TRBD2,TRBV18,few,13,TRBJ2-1,CASQGLAGEGQFF,TGTGCCAGCCAGGGACTAGCAGGAGAAGGGCAGTTCTTC
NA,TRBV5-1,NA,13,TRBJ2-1,CASSPEGEGEQFF,TGCGCCAGCAGCCCGGAGGGTGAGGGTGAGCAGTTCTTC
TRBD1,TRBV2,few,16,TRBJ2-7,CASSWRLPGQRNEQYF,TGTGCCAGCAGTTGGCGCCTCCCGGGACAGAGGAACGAGCAGTACTTC
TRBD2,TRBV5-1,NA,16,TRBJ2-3,CASSLGSGRATDTQYF,TGCGCCAGCAGCTTGGGTAGCGGGAGGGCAACAGATACGCAGTATTTT
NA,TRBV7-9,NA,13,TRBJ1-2,CASSLSTGWGYTF,TGTGCCAGCAGCTTATCGACAGGATGGGGCTACACCTTC
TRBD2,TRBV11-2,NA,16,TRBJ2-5,CASSLSMAGGGETQYF,TGTGCCAGCAGCTTAAGTATGGCGGGAGGCGGAGAGACCCAGTACTTC
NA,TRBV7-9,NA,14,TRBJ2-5,CASSLVPGQETQYF,TGTGCCAGCAGCTTAGTTCCAGGGCAAGAGACCCAGTACTTC
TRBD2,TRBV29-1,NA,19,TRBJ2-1,CSVAGGRGTSGRADNEQFF,TGCAGCGTTGCCGGGGGGAGAGGGACTAGCGGGAGGGCGGACAATGAGCAGTTCTTC
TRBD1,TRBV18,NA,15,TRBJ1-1,CASSPRTGENTEAFF,TGTGCCAGCTCACCCCGGACAGGTGAGAACACTGAAGCTTTCTTT
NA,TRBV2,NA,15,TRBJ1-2,CASAMGGPLGYGYTF,TGTGCCAGCGCCATGGGGGGACCTCTAGGCTATGGCTACACCTTC
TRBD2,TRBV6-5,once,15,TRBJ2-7,CASSYGPGLRYEQYF,TGTGCCAGCAGTTACGGTCCGGGACTAAGGTACGAGCAGTACTTC
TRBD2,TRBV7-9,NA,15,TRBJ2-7,CASSLGLAESYEQYF,TGTGCCAGCAGCTTAGGGCTAGCGGAGTCCTACGAGCAGTACTTC
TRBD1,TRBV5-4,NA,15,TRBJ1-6,CASRLTGTENSPLHF,TGTGCCAGCAGACTTACCGGGACAGAAAATTCACCCCTCCACTTT
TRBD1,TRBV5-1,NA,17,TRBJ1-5,CASSLPWDRGSNQPQHF,TGCGCCAGCAGCCTTCCCTGGGACAGGGGGAGCAATCAGCCCCAGCATTTT
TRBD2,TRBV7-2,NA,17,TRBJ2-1,CASSPEPTSGSSNEQFF,TGTGCCAGCAGCCCAGAACCCACTAGCGGGAGTTCCAATGAGCAGTTCTTC
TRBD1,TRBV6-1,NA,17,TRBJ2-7,CASSGLLGTAEAYEQYF,TGTGCCAGCAGTGGCTTGCTCGGGACAGCCGAAGCCTACGAGCAGTACTTC
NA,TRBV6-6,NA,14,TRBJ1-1,CASSYSKEDTEAFF,TGTGCCAGCAGTTACTCGAAAGAGGACACTGAAGCTTTCTTT
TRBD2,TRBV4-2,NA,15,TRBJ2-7,CASSNSGGTSYEQYF,TGTGCCAGCAGCAATAGCGGGGGTACCTCCTACGAGCAGTACTTC
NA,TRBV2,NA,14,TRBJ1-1,CASSPDIGNTEAFF,TGTGCCAGCAGCCCTGACATTGGGAACACTGAAGCTTTCTTT